A single sample gave rise to the 12 T cell receptor beta chains below, sequenced in a study of blood T cell repertoires in COVID-19. Produced via immunoSEQ multiplex PCR; TCRdb's table is partial and in-frame only. The sample lists 300,000 to 350,000 clones, 80% to 90% seen once, with roughly 4.2% in the top ten. Specimen: PBMCs or T cells enriched from blood (not recorded which). All receptors derive from a middle-aged woman with acute COVID-19.

The chain joins TRBV5-1 to TRBJ2-1; 8 bases map to TRBD1. Trimming at V came to 4 bases and at J to 3 bases, leaving 9 bases not matched to a gene. The CDR3 runs to 16 residues. Germline assignment: CDR1 SGHRS and CDR2 YFSETQ. Here the CDR3 DNA reads TGCGCCAGCAGCCAGAGGACAGGGCCAAACTACAATGAGCAGTTCTTC. Its translation is CASSQRTGPNYNEQFF.

This clone was counted a single time. The V gene is TRBV7-8, the J gene TRBJ2-6; weak D call: TRBD1 (6 bases). Trimming removed 2 bases from V and 2 bases from J, with 13 bases in between. This CDR3 is built from 17 residues. Germline V lookup: CDR1 SGHVS, CDR2 FQNEAQ. The CDR3 DNA sequence: TGTGCCAGCAGCTTACAGGGGATCCTGCCTGGGGCCAACGTCCTGACTTTC. The encoded protein is CASSLQGILPGANVLTF. Filled out from reference TRBV7-8 and TRBJ2-6, the complete variable domain reads GAGVSQSPRYKVAKRGQDVALRCDPISGHVSLFWYQQALGQGPEFLTYFQNEAQLDKSGLPSDRFFAERPEGSVSTLKIQRTQQEDSAVYLCASSLQGILPGANVLTFGAGSRLTVL.

Comments on this clone: Without the conserved terminal phenylalanine or tryptophan, this CDR3 likely stems from a read error. It is unclear where the CDR3 begins or ends on the DNA, so no DNA is shown, and the CDR3 is as TCRdb lists it. The chain is built from TRBV6-2 or TRBV6-3 and TRBJ2-3; the table gives TRBD2 as D, unverified against the DNA. The CDR3 has 14 residues if both end residues are counted. CDR1 MNHEY and CDR2 SVGEGT come from the germline V gene. The CDR3 region is CASSYLPGTSGLRL.

V and J are TRBV6-5 and TRBJ2-1, with TRBD2 matching 12 bases. Germline-derived CDR1 and CDR2 are MNHEY and SVGAGI. V trimming: 8 bases; J trimming: 15 bases; junction bases outside the gene matches: 5. The CDR3 contains 11 residues. This chain's CDR3 is CASRTSGILFF. DNA for the CDR3: TGTGCCAGCCGGACTAGCGGGATATTGTTCTTC.

This clone was seen only once. This chain joins TRBV5-5 and TRBJ2-1; 8 bases are a match to TRBD2. Germline V gene lookup returns CDR1 SGHKS and CDR2 YYEKEE (reference sequence). The CDR3 is made up of 16 amino acids. With 1 base clipped from V and 2 bases from J, the junction kept 5 bases outside the gene matches. CDR3 region: CASSLTGGFPYNEQFF. The CDR3 DNA is TGTGCCAGCAGCTTGACGGGAGGGTTCCCCTACAATGAGCAGTTCTTC. Together with reference TRBV5-5 and TRBJ2-1, the CDR3 gives the full variable domain: DAGVTQSPTHLIKTRGQQVTLRCSPISGHKSVSWYQQVLGQGPQFIFQYYEKEERGRGNFPDRFSARQFPNYSSELNVNALLLGDSALYLCASSLTGGFPYNEQFFGPGTRLTVL.

The V and J genes are TRBV11-2 and TRBJ2-7; maybe TRBD2 (6 bases). The CDR3 loop spans 15 amino acids. V dropped 7 bases and J dropped 6 bases, with 22 bases sitting between them. The germline V gene encodes CDR1 SGHAT and CDR2 FQNNGV. DNA of the CDR3: TGTGCCAGCAACATAGGGGTCGGGGGACTGGGCGAGCAGTACTTC. It translates to CASNIGVGGLGEQYF.

The V gene is TRBV29-1, the J gene TRBJ2-3; D might be TRBD1 (6 bases). Germline-derived CDR1 and CDR2 are SQVTM and ANQGSEA. With 8 bases removed from V and 1 base from J, the gap between germline ends came to 16 bases. CDR3 size: 14 residues. CDR3 nucleotides: TGCAGCACATCCACAGGGTTCGGCACAGATACGCAGTATTTT. It specifies CSTSTGFGTDTQYF.

The rearrangement uses TRBV19 and TRBJ2-3, with 12 bases that match TRBD2. With 4 bases clipped from V and 4 bases from J, the junction kept 18 bases outside the gene matches. The CDR3 length is 20 residues. Germline CDR1 reads LNHDA; CDR2 reads SQIVND (reference sequence). This CDR3 is CASSSDDVVATSGRSDTQYF. For the CDR3, the DNA is TGTGCCAGTAGTAGTGACGATGTTGTGGCGACTAGCGGGAGATCAGATACGCAGTATTTT.

Remarks on this clone: The same CDR3 also results from other DNA sequences found in this sample. V usage is TRBV9 and J usage is TRBJ2-5; D is uncertain. The germline CDR1 and CDR2 sequences are SGDLS and YYNGEE. The CDR3 is 15 amino acids. V lost 0 bases and J 2 bases, leaving 11 bases between the germline ends. The CDR3 spells CASSVGDRRQETQYF. Written as DNA, the CDR3 is TGTGCCAGCAGCGTAGGCGATAGGAGACAAGAGACCCAGTACTTC. Supplemented by reference TRBV9 and TRBJ2-5, the full variable domain reads DSGVTQTPKHLITATGQRVTLRCSPRSGDLSVYWYQQSLDQGLQFLIQYYNGEERAKGNILERFSAQQFPDLHSELNLSSLELGDSALYFCASSVGDRRQETQYFGPGTRLLVL.

This rearrangement joins TRBV5-8 to TRBJ2-2, with D possibly TRBD1 on 6 matching bases. The V gene's germline CDR1 is SGHTS and CDR2 YDEGEE. The V end lost 1 base, the J end lost 1 base, and 14 bases lay between the germline ends. This CDR3 has 17 amino acids. For the CDR3, the DNA is TGTGCCAGCAGCTTGAGCCAGGGGCAATTGAACACCGGGGAGCTGTTTTTT. Residues: CASSLSQGQLNTGELFF.

This sequence joins TRBV2 and TRBJ2-7; D remains ambiguous. Trimming removed 0 bases at V and 1 base at J, with 7 bases between. The CDR3 length is 14 residues. Germline CDR1 is SNHLY and CDR2 is FYNNEI. As DNA, the CDR3 is TGTGCCAGCAGTGAAGCTCTGGCTTCCTACGAGCAGTACTTC. Amino acids: CASSEALASYEQYF.

This clone was observed once. The gene calls are TRBV28 and TRBJ2-1, with 8 positions matching TRBD2. This CDR3 contains 16 residues. The trim removed 7 bases at V and 3 bases at J, leaving 11 bases unmatched. Germline CDR1 and CDR2: MDHEN and SYDVKM. CDR3 sequence: CASTARTGGGYNEQFF. In DNA form, the CDR3 reads TGTGCCAGCACCGCCCGGACCGGGGGGGGCTACAATGAGCAGTTCTTC.